One sample yielded the 3 T cell receptor beta chains listed below, sequenced in a study of control samples from healthy donors and cancer patients (dated by TCRdb to 2020 to 2021). Library preparation used the immunoSEQ multiplex PCR assay. TCRdb provides this immuneACCESS table in a form limited to in-frame rearrangements. Some clones are lacking; in checked studies, under half of them reflect an unresolved V gene, and why the rest are absent is not known. This sample holds 90,000 to 140,000 clones; 83% were observed only once. The ten top clones hold around 14% of the sample. Sequenced sample: blood. The receptors originated from a woman aged 45-65 years in good health.

V and J are TRBV29-1 and TRBJ2-5; D perhaps matches TRBD1 (5 bases). There are 16 residues in the CDR3. From germline, CDR1 is SQVTM and CDR2 ANQGSEA. Trimming pared 3 bases from V and 2 bases from J, leaving 19 bases between. The CDR3 spells CSVEPLHRLSQETQYF. DNA for the CDR3: TGCAGCGTTGAGCCCTTACACAGGCTGTCGCAAGAGACCCAGTACTTC. The full variable domain, completed using reference TRBV29-1 and TRBJ2-5, is SAVISQKPSRDICQRGTSLTIQCQVDSQVTMMFWYRQQPGQSLTLIATANQGSEATYESGFVIDKFPISRPNLTFSTLTVSNMSPEDSSIYLCSVEPLHRLSQETQYFGPGTRLLVL.

For the CDR3, the DNA is TGTGCCAGCAGCAAAGAGAGGGGACGGCCCTCGGGGTACTTC. Translation: CASSKERGRPSGYF. V and J are TRBV21-1 and TRBJ2-5. TRBV21-1 is a listed pseudogene. The CDR3 covers 14 residues.

This chain joins TRBV28 and TRBJ1-2; no reliable D call. The CDR3 length is 12 residues. V lost 4 bases and J 8 bases, leaving 11 bases between the germline ends. The germline gives CDR1 MDHEN, CDR2 SYDVKM. The CDR3 bases are TGTGCCAGCAGTTCACCGGTTGGAGGCTACACCTTC. Translation: CASSSPVGGYTF.